This T cell receptor beta chain was captured in a study of shared clonotypes between healthy human individuals. Sequencing was performed with immunoSEQ multiplex PCR; in TCRdb, only in-frame clones are kept and a portion is missing. This table holds 550,000 to 700,000 clones, about 80% found once. Details on this clone: At one boundary the junction diverges from the germline segment, which might be a read error.

The CDR3 runs to 14 residues. The germline V gene has CDR1 SQVTM and CDR2 ANQGSEA. The chain combines TRBV29-1 with TRBJ2-7; TRBD1 matches 7 bases. Sequencing was done on a sample of memory CD4+ T cells sorted from blood. Subset denoted: CD45RA-negative fraction. This receptor was obtained from a woman aged 25 to 39 in good health. In DNA form, the CDR3 reads TGCAGCGTGGAAGGCCAGGGGGTTCCGGGCGAGCAGTACTTC. Translating gives CSVEGQGVPGEQYF.